This TCR beta chain came from a study of blood T cell repertoires in COVID-19 (dated by TCRdb to the early 2020s). Background on the whole study: Samples covering the acute and convalescent phases of COVID-19 were provided by collaborators in the United States, Italy and Spain. The prospective study material was composed of cDNA or gDNA derived from T cells, B-cell-depleted T cells, or PBMCs. Subjects who had been exposed to COVID-19, were actively infected with it, or had recovered from it provided the deeply sampled blood TCRbeta repertoires that made up the dataset. The repertoires were made available in a free public database intended to serve as a resource for research on the immune response to SARS-CoV-2. The samples were drawn from the first 160 participants of the ongoing ImmuneRACE study and from 1,254 subjects provided by 6 global collaborators. A de-identified subject ID, COVID-19 status, age in years and sex were almost always included in the sample metadata. Where available, HLA class I and class II types were obtained from metadata supplied by the sample provider rather than from assay-based typing.

Worth noting for this clone: The antigen it binds to is not known. Base-call qualities are not available, and no considerably larger clone is one nucleotide away.

The immunoSEQ Assay, a bias-controlled multiplex PCR, was used to amplify TCRbeta CDR3 regions from genomic DNA. The study's own analysis went as follows. Nucleated cell counts per sample were estimated from amplification of reference gene primers within the assay. To quantify the absolute abundance of each unique TCRbeta CDR3 rearrangement, sequence reads were collapsed and filtered. Productive Simpson clonality was computed per sample as the square root of Simpson's diversity index over productive rearrangements. TCRdb retrieved this table from immuneACCESS and kept in-frame rearrangements only. Not all clones are present; in checked studies, unresolved V genes account for under half, and no reason is known for the remainder. The DNA was the basis for D and trimming; V, J and clone size are from that table. The sample table holds tens of thousands of clones, of which around 80% were seen once. The top ten hold roughly 29% of the sample.

Study-wide findings and limitations: How much clinical and demographic metadata was included differed by source and by participant, and the metadata was provided uncurated.

Collaborating institutions collected whole blood in K2EDTA tubes following their own protocols. For TCRbeta analysis, collaborators shipped samples as frozen whole blood, isolated PBMCs, or DNA extracted from either of those sample types. This clonotype was obtained from a man in his 60s with active or convalescent COVID-19. Specimen: peripheral blood.

The DNA reads TGTGCCAGCAGTGAGGAGTCGGCCGGTGAAGCTTTCTTT. Its translation is CASSEESAGEAFF. This chain joins TRBV2 to TRBJ1-1; confidence is insufficient to name the D gene. The cysteine opens and the phenylalanine closes a CDR3 of 13 amino acids. Of the read, only the CDR3 DNA is kept; its 39 bases are in frame from base 1. CDR1 SNHLY and CDR2 FYNNEI are derived from the germline V gene. V was cut back by 3 bases and J by 7 bases, leaving a gap of 12 bases between them. The full variable domain, completed from the reference TRBV2 and TRBJ1-1 proteins outside the CDR3, reads EPEVTQTPSHQVTQMGQEVILRCVPISNHLYFYWYRQILGQKVEFLVSFYNNEISEKSEIFDDQFSVERPDGSNFTLKIRSTKLEDSAMYFCASSEESAGEAFFGQGTRLTVV.